This entry describes one TCR beta chain. Its antigen is still unknown. The source of the sample is a study of CD8 T cells in ankylosing spondylitis. In TCRdb, the 5' RACE reads were re-called with MiXCR into one record per CDR3 protein. This table has about 450,000 distinct CDR3 sequences, 25% to 30% appearing once. Study-level points and caveats: In ankylosing spondylitis blood, a motif of about 8 highly homologous TCR beta variants appeared characteristic. Disease-linked clones were found to be CD8+ and relatively rare in peripheral blood.

CDR1 is SGHTA and CDR2 is FQGNSA in the germline V gene. V was clipped by 5 bases and J by 5 bases, with 12 bases between them. The CDR3 spans 13 residues. Sequenced material: blood, either unsorted or a sorted T cell fraction (not recorded which). This chain connects TRBV7-2 to TRBJ1-1; D is perhaps TRBD1 (5 bases). This receptor was identified in a male donor with ankylosing spondylitis. CDR3 sequence (DNA): TGTGCCAGCAGCCCTCAGGGTTGGACTGAAGCTTTCTTT. Protein sequence: CASSPQGWTEAFF.